These 9 T cell receptor beta chains originate from one sample sequenced in a study of OX40 agonist ivuxolimab in advanced cancers. Profiled with immunoSEQ multiplex PCR; TCRdb holds only in-frame clones, not every one. The table has about 67,000 clones, over 70% seen once. This material consisted of CD4+ or CD8+ T cells sorted from blood, taken in a trial of the OX40 agonist ivuxolimab. The receptors stem from an adult with an advanced solid tumor such as melanoma, head and neck, liver or kidney cancer.

The chain's CDR3 is CASSVEATGGAYEQYF. CDR3 DNA: TGTGCCAGCAGCGTAGAGGCTACAGGAGGTGCCTACGAGCAGTACTTC. The chain recombines TRBV9 with TRBJ2-7, with D possibly being TRBD1 or TRBD2 (5 bases each). V lost 0 bases and J 2 bases, leaving 15 bases between the germline ends. This CDR3 contains 16 residues. Looked up from germline, CDR1 is SGDLS and CDR2 is YYNGEE.

The rearrangement links TRBV19 to TRBJ1-4; D not resolved. CDR1 is LNHDA and CDR2 is SQIVND in the germline V gene (reference sequence). CDR3 length equals 12 residues. Trimming cost V 8 bases and J 1 base, with 5 bases left between them. CDR3 nucleotides: TGTGCCAGTGCCCTAACTAATGAAAAACTGTTTTTT. Translating gives CASALTNEKLFF.

The V call is TRBV28, the J call TRBJ2-1; possible D gene TRBD1, 6 bases. This CDR3 comprises 15 residues. The germline V gene has CDR1 MDHEN and CDR2 SYDVKM. V lost 2 bases and J 2 bases, leaving 10 bases between the germline ends. CDR3 nucleotides: TGTGCCAGCAGTTTACAGGGGAAGACCTACAATGAGCAGTTCTTC. Amino acid sequence: CASSLQGKTYNEQFF.

The chain couples TRBV30 to TRBJ2-7, with 7 positions matching TRBD1. CDR3 length: 13 residues. The germline V gene has CDR1 GTSNPN and CDR2 SVGIG (reference sequence). V was clipped by 4 bases and J by 0 bases; unmatched bases: 3. The CDR3 sequence is CAWKRQGSYEQYF. The CDR3 region has the DNA TGTGCCTGGAAAAGACAGGGCTCCTACGAGCAGTACTTC.

The CDR3 DNA sequence: TGCAGCGCGCAAAGGGGGGCGGGAGGCCACGGAGAGCAGTTCTTC. Translated, it gives CSAQRGAGGHGEQFF. This rearrangement joins TRBV29-1 to TRBJ2-1, with TRBD2 identical over 8 bases. Germline V gene lookup returns CDR1 SQVTM and CDR2 ANQGSEA. The junction had 18 bases not matched to a gene; V was cut back by 7 bases and J by 10 bases. CDR3 size: 15 residues.

V usage is TRBV2 and J usage is TRBJ1-5; D remains unclear. Germline CDR1 SNHLY, CDR2 FYNNEI. CDR3 length: 14 amino acids. V was shortened by 2 bases and J by 6 bases, with 11 bases between the two germline ends. The DNA for the CDR3 is TGTGCCAGCAGTGAACAGATGGGTGTTCAGCCCCAGCATTTT. Translated, it gives CASSEQMGVQPQHF.

J is TRBJ2-3 and V is TRBV19, with 11 bases lining up with TRBD1. The CDR3 is 16 residues long. V was clipped by 8 bases and J by 2 bases; unmatched bases: 9. CDR1 and CDR2 from the germline V gene are LNHDA and SQIVND (reference sequence). CDR3 DNA: TGTGCCAGTTTACCGGGACAGGGGGGCTCCACAGATACGCAGTATTTT. Translation: CASLPGQGGSTDTQYF. Based on the CDR3 plus reference TRBV19 and TRBJ2-3, the full variable domain is DGGITQSPKYLFRKEGQNVTLSCEQNLNHDAMYWYRQDPGQGLRLIYYSQIVNDFQKGDIAEGYSVSREKKESFPLTVTSAQKNPTAFYLCASLPGQGGSTDTQYFGPGTRLTVL.

The J gene is TRBJ1-1, the V gene TRBV19; D is undetermined. The CDR3 totals 13 residues. Trimming shortened V by 11 bases and J by 3 bases, and 16 bases separated the two germline ends. The V gene's germline CDR1 is LNHDA and CDR2 SQIVND (reference sequence). The CDR3 region is CAAKSGSDTEAFF. The DNA of the CDR3 is TGTGCCGCTAAGTCGGGGTCGGACACTGAAGCTTTCTTT.

The chain employs TRBV28 and TRBJ2-7; no clear D gene. CDR1 is MDHEN, CDR2 SYDVKM, per germline. The CDR3 covers 13 residues. V shed 7 bases and J shed 3 bases, with 13 bases lying between them. Written as DNA, the CDR3 is TGTGCCAGCACCTTAGAGAGTGTCTACGAGCAGTACTTC. As protein: CASTLESVYEQYF.